Listed below are T cell receptor beta chains from one sample, sequenced in a study of cytomegalovirus exposure and HLA in healthy donors. The repertoire was sequenced with immunoSEQ multiplex PCR; TCRdb's copy has only in-frame clones and lacks some. The repertoire consists of about 150,000 clones, with approximately 82% occurring once and the leading ten covering about 6.8%. Specimen: PBMCs. Every receptor here comes from a man aged 45 to 65 in good health and CMV-seropositive. The CDR3 runs from the conserved cysteine through the conserved F or W. The D gene is left open where the match is weak. Part of the rows lack a size; the others show once, few, many or a class for expanded clones.

j_call	clone_size	v_call	d_call	cdr3_nt	cdr3_aa
TRBJ2-1	NA	TRBV7-2	NA	TGTGCCAGCAGCTTAGTTCAGCGAAGTGAGCAGTTCTTC	CASSLVQRSEQFF
TRBJ1-2	NA	TRBV10-2	TRBD1	TGCGCCACTTCGGGGGACAGGGTTGACGGCTACACCTTC	CATSGDRVDGYTF
TRBJ1-6	NA	TRBV27	NA	TGTGCCAGCAGTTCGGGGGGCTACCTGGCCCTCCACTTT	CASSSGGYLALHF
TRBJ1-2	few	TRBV7-2	TRBD1	TGTGCCAGCAGCTTAACAGGGGGGGGTGCCTATGGCTACACCTTC	CASSLTGGGAYGYTF
TRBJ1-6	NA	TRBV19	TRBD1	TGTGCCAGTACCTCGGGACAGAGCAATTCACCCCTCCACTTT	CASTSGQSNSPLHF
TRBJ2-3	NA	TRBV2	NA	TGTGCCAGCAGTGAAGAGGGGCGCCGCACAGATACGCAGTATTTT	CASSEEGRRTDTQYF
TRBJ2-5	NA	TRBV5-1	TRBD1	TGCGCCAGCAAACAGGGACAGGGAAAAGAGACCCAGTACTTC	CASKQGQGKETQYF
TRBJ2-3	NA	TRBV6-1	TRBD2	TGTGCCAGCAGTGAAGGAAGCGGGAGGACAGATACGCAGTATTTT	CASSEGSGRTDTQYF
TRBJ2-3	NA	TRBV9	TRBD2	TGTGCCAGCAGCCCGACACATCCGGGACTAGCAGGTGATACGCAGTATTTT	CASSPTHPGLAGDTQYF
TRBJ2-1	NA	TRBV7-9	TRBD2	TGTGCCAGCAGCCCAGGGACTAGCGGGATGAACAATGAGCAGTTCTTC	CASSPGTSGMNNEQFF
TRBJ2-3	NA	TRBV5-1	TRBD2	TGCGCCAGCAACAGCCTAGCGGGTGCTAGCACAGATACGCAGTATTTT	CASNSLAGASTDTQYF
TRBJ2-3	once	TRBV5-1	NA	TGCGCCAGCAGCTTGGCCACATCAGCAGATACGCAGTATTTT	CASSLATSADTQYF
TRBJ2-7	NA	TRBV2	TRBD2	TGTGCCAGCAGGAGACTAGCGGGGACCTACGAGCAGTACTTC	CASRRLAGTYEQYF
TRBJ1-5	NA	TRBV6-1	NA	TGTGCCAGCAGGGCAGGACAGCAGAATCAGCCCCAGCATTTT	CASRAGQQNQPQHF
TRBJ2-1	NA	TRBV6-1	NA	TGTGCCAGCTCTGTTATCGGTAGCTCCTACAATGAGCAGTTCTTC	CASSVIGSSYNEQFF
TRBJ2-5	NA	TRBV18	NA	TGTGCCAGCTCACCTCGGGAGACCCAGTACTTC	CASSPRETQYF
TRBJ2-4	NA	TRBV21-1	NA	TGTGCCAGCAGCAAAGAACCGGACAGTGGGGAGGCCAAAAACATTCAGTACTTC	CASSKEPDSGEAKNIQYF
TRBJ2-1	NA	TRBV18	TRBD2	TGTGCCAGCTCACCCCGAGGGCTAGCGGGAGGGCCGGGTGAGCAGTTCTTC	CASSPRGLAGGPGEQFF
TRBJ1-5	few	TRBV29-1	TRBD1	TGCAGCGTTGATCAGGACAGGGTAATCGATCAGCCCCAGCATTTT	CSVDQDRVIDQPQHF
TRBJ2-1	NA	TRBV9	TRBD1	TGTGCCAGCAGCGAAGTTGGGGGGACAGGTGAGCAGTTCTTC	CASSEVGGTGEQFF
TRBJ1-5	few	TRBV2	NA	TGTGCCAGCAGTGATCGGAGGGGCCTTCAGCTTAACAATCAGCCCCAGCATTTT	CASSDRRGLQLNNQPQHF
TRBJ1-4	NA	TRBV30	NA	TGTGCCTGGACAGGGAGGGGATCTAATGAAAAACTGTTTTTT	CAWTGRGSNEKLFF
TRBJ1-4	once	TRBV7-8	NA	TGTGCCAGCAGCTTGGGGGCAGGGCATGAAAAACTGTTTTTT	CASSLGAGHEKLFF
TRBJ2-3	NA	TRBV5-1	TRBD2	TGCGCCAGCAGCATCTCTAGCGGGGGGGCCCCAGATACGCAGTATTTT	CASSISSGGAPDTQYF
TRBJ1-2	NA	TRBV27	NA	TGTGCCAGCAGTTTAGGTAGGGCAGGGTCTGGCTACACCTTC	CASSLGRAGSGYTF
TRBJ2-1	NA	TRBV7-9	TRBD2	TGTGCCAGCAGCCCCCTAGCGGGTGCATGGCAGTTCTTC	CASSPLAGAWQFF
TRBJ1-2	NA	TRBV6-1	TRBD1	TGTGCCAGCGGTTTGAAACAGGGGTCCGACTATGGCTACACCTTC	CASGLKQGSDYGYTF
TRBJ1-2	NA	TRBV13	TRBD1	TGTGCCAGCAGCTCACGGACAGGGCAGTATGGCTACACCTTC	CASSSRTGQYGYTF
TRBJ2-3	few	TRBV5-1	TRBD2	TGCGCCAGCACCGGCGGGAGATACACAGATACGCAGTATTTT	CASTGGRYTDTQYF
TRBJ2-1	NA	TRBV10-3	TRBD2	TGTGCCATCAGTGATCGGACTAGCGGGAGAAATGAGCAGTTCTTC	CAISDRTSGRNEQFF
TRBJ2-1	NA	TRBV7-9	NA	TGTGCCAGCAGCTTAGTTGCCCGGGGTGGCGGATATGAGCAGTTCTTC	CASSLVARGGGYEQFF
TRBJ1-6	NA	TRBV6-6	NA	TGTGCCAGCAGTCACAGGGCGGATAATTCACCCCTCCACTTT	CASSHRADNSPLHF
TRBJ1-2	NA	TRBV6-5	NA	TGTGCCAGCAGTTACAGCGGGGGGCAACTCTATGGCTACACCTTC	CASSYSGGQLYGYTF
TRBJ1-4	once	TRBV19	NA	TGTGCCAGTAGTATGGGGCAGGTGCCTAATGAAAAACTGTTTTTT	CASSMGQVPNEKLFF